One sample yielded the 24 T cell receptor beta chains listed below, sequenced in a study of blood T cell repertoires in COVID-19. Data came from immunoSEQ multiplex PCR; TCRdb stores just in-frame clones and leaves some out. The repertoire holds about 160,000 clones, about 80% seen once, with more than 6% in the top ten. The sequenced sample consisted of peripheral blood. All receptors come from a woman in her 40s with COVID-19, enrolled during active disease.

This clone showed up just a few times. The chain uses TRBV7-6 and TRBJ1-5; D is possibly TRBD1 (6 bases). This CDR3 is 18 amino acids long. V lost 2 bases and J lost 1, with 18 bases in between. Germline-derived CDR1 and CDR2 are SGHVS and FNYEAQ. CDR3 sequence (DNA): TGTGCCAGCAGCTTATTTCCCCAGGGGATGAACAGCAATCAGCCCCAGCATTTT. Its translation: CASSLFPQGMNSNQPQHF.

This chain links TRBV6-1 with TRBJ1-1; D gene ambiguous. The CDR3 sequence is 11 residues long. The germline V gene encodes CDR1 MNHNS and CDR2 SASEGT. Trimming stripped 6 bases from V and 3 bases from J, with 5 bases between. DNA for the CDR3: TGTGCCAGCAGGGGCTACACTGAAGCTTTCTTT. It is translated as CASRGYTEAFF.

The rearrangement uses TRBV3-1 (or the pseudogene TRBV3-2) and TRBJ1-2; TRBD1 might be the D (6 bases). The CDR3 sequence is 14 residues long. CDR1 is LGHDT, CDR2 YNNKEL, per germline (reference sequence). V lost 0 bases to trimming and J lost 4 bases, with 9 bases between them. The CDR3 reads CASSQDRGGYGYTF. In nucleotides, the CDR3 is TGTGCCAGCAGCCAAGACAGGGGTGGCTATGGCTACACCTTC.

The chain uses TRBV27 and TRBJ2-2; TRBD1 agrees at 12 bases. The trim removed 3 bases at V and 1 base at J, leaving 15 bases unmatched. The CDR3 covers 21 residues. Germline-derived CDR1 and CDR2 are MNHEY and SMNVEV (reference sequence). CDR3 residues: CASSFWLIGTGGPMNTGELFF. In nucleotides, the CDR3 is TGTGCCAGCAGTTTCTGGTTGATCGGGACAGGGGGCCCGATGAACACCGGGGAGCTGTTTTTT.

The V gene is TRBV19, the J gene TRBJ2-5; tentative D call: TRBD1 (5 bases). There are 17 residues in the CDR3. V was pared by 5 bases and J by 3 bases, with 22 bases between. Germline V gives CDR1 LNHDA, CDR2 SQIVND (reference sequence). For the CDR3, the DNA is TGTGCCAGTAGTTATGGTGCCAGGGAATTTGGAAAAGAGACCCAGTACTTC. The encoded protein is CASSYGAREFGKETQYF.

In the case of this clone: Distinct nucleotide sequences in the sample also encode this CDR3. The chain couples TRBV9 to TRBJ2-1, with TRBD2 identical over 10 bases. V gave up 0 bases and J gave up 6 bases; unmatched junction bases: 3. This CDR3 is 15 amino acids long. Germline CDR1 SGDLS, CDR2 YYNGEE. The CDR3 region has the DNA TGTGCCAGCAGCGTAGGGCTAGCGGGGGTCAATGAGCAGTTCTTC. Translating gives CASSVGLAGVNEQFF.

The rearrangement links TRBV19 to TRBJ2-3; 7 positions agree with TRBD2. The J segment lost 2 bases and the V segment lost 6 bases, leaving 11 bases of the junction unmatched. The CDR3 runs to 16 residues. The germline V gene has CDR1 LNHDA and CDR2 SQIVND (reference sequence). CDR3 nucleotides: TGTGCCAGTAGGGGAGGGTTTGATCCAAACACAGATACGCAGTATTTT. Its translation is CASRGGFDPNTDTQYF.

This chain links TRBV6-5 with TRBJ2-7; TRBD1 matches at 11 bases. Germline V gene lookup returns CDR1 MNHEY and CDR2 SVGAGI. With 1 base clipped from V and 5 bases from J, the junction kept 4 bases outside the gene matches. CDR3 size: 15 residues. CDR3 nucleotides: TGTGCCAGCAGTTACTTCGGACAGGGGGCCAACGAGCAGTACTTC. Encoded protein: CASSYFGQGANEQYF.

V and J are TRBV6-4 and TRBJ2-7; D is unresolved. Germline assignment: CDR1 MRHNA and CDR2 SNTAGT. The CDR3 consists of 13 residues. CDR3 in DNA: TGTGCCAGCAGTGCCACGATGAGCTACGGGCAGTACGTC. It specifies CASSATMSYGQYV.

This sequence joins TRBV19 and TRBJ2-3; perhaps TRBD2 as D (7 bases). This CDR3 contains 16 residues. In germline, CDR1 is LNHDA, CDR2 SQIVND (reference sequence). V was trimmed by 1 base and J by 3 bases, leaving 14 bases between them. CDR3 sequence reads: CASSIAGGAGTDTQYF. In DNA form, the CDR3 reads TGTGCCAGTAGTATAGCTGGGGGGGCAGGTACAGATACGCAGTATTTT.

This clone was counted between two and nine times. This chain links TRBV19 with TRBJ1-1; TRBD1 agrees at 7 bases. V lost 4 bases and J lost 5; bases outside the gene matches: 4. CDR3 length equals 13 residues. Germline V gives CDR1 LNHDA, CDR2 SQIVND (reference sequence). CDR3 coding DNA: TGTGCCAGTAGTAACAGGGGCGGAACTGAAGCTTTCTTT. Its translation: CASSNRGGTEAFF.

The CDR3 spells CASSPQPLSGNEQFF. In DNA form, the CDR3 reads TGTGCCAGCAGCCCTCAACCGCTTTCGGGTAATGAGCAGTTCTTC. The V call is TRBV7-3, the J call TRBJ2-1; no firm D call. Deletions cut 5 bases from V and 7 bases from J, with 18 bases between. The CDR3 is made up of 15 amino acids. From germline, CDR1 is SGHTA and CDR2 FQGTGA.

In this sample, this clone turned up a few times. This sequence joins TRBV5-4 and TRBJ1-1, with 7 bases aligning to TRBD1. The ends lost 4 bases at V and 2 bases at J; junction bases unmatched: 5. Germline V CDR1 and CDR2: SGHNT, YYREEE (reference sequence). CDR3 length: 14 amino acids. The DNA of the CDR3 is TGTGCCAGCAGCCCCCAGGGGGTAAACACTGAAGCTTTCTTT. It is translated as CASSPQGVNTEAFF.

In nucleotides, the CDR3 is TGCGCCAGCCAAGTGGGAGACAGGGTGGGCACTGAAGCTTTCTTT. Its translation is CASQVGDRVGTEAFF. The chain recombines TRBV10-1 with TRBJ1-1; 7 bases are shared with TRBD1. The V gene end was trimmed by 8 bases and the J gene end by 4 bases; junction bases not matched to a gene: 13. The CDR3 has 15 residues. Germline V gene data show CDR1 as WNHNN and CDR2 as SYGVQD (reference sequence).

The rearrangement links TRBV7-8 to TRBJ1-4, with 7 bases fitting TRBD1. Per the germline V gene, CDR1 is SGHVS and CDR2 is FQNEAQ. The length of the CDR3 is 14 residues. With 2 bases clipped from V and 6 bases from J, the junction kept 3 bases outside the gene matches. CDR3 sequence (DNA): TGTGCCAGCAGCTTAAGGGACAGAGATGAAAAACTGTTTTTT. Translating it yields CASSLRDRDEKLFF.

The rearrangement uses TRBV29-1 and TRBJ1-1; 8 bases line up with TRBD1. CDR1 is SQVTM, CDR2 ANQGSEA, per germline. The CDR3 contains 12 residues. V shed 7 bases, J shed 1 base, and the junction held 2 bases outside the gene matches. The DNA of the CDR3 is TGCAGCGGAACAGGGGGGAACACTGAAGCTTTCTTT. It translates to CSGTGGNTEAFF.

The chain joins TRBV3-1 (or the pseudogene TRBV3-2) to TRBJ1-2, with TRBD1 matching over 9 bases. Losses at the gene ends were 6 bases for V and 8 bases for J; bases not matched to a gene: 13. Germline loops: CDR1 LGHDT, CDR2 YNNKEL (reference sequence). The CDR3 sequence is 15 residues long. This CDR3 is CASRPTGGAGRGYTF. Here the CDR3 DNA reads TGTGCCAGCAGACCCACAGGGGGCGCGGGACGAGGCTACACCTTC.

CDR3 nucleotide sequence: TGCAGCGGGGCCCGGGAGTGGACGGCCAATGAGCAGTTCTTC. This sequence encodes CSGAREWTANEQFF. The chain links TRBV29-1 to TRBJ2-1; D may be TRBD2 (6 bases). The ends were cut back, 7 bases at V and 6 bases at J, with 19 bases in the middle. Germline-derived CDR1 and CDR2 are SQVTM and ANQGSEA. This CDR3 is 14 amino acids long.

The chain's CDR3 is CSASLRGEQYF. CDR3 nucleotide sequence: TGCAGTGCTAGTTTGCGGGGCGAGCAGTACTTC. The chain carries TRBV20-1 and TRBJ2-7, with D perhaps TRBD2 (6 bases). Germline V CDR1 and CDR2: DFQATT, SNEGSKA (reference sequence). The CDR3 length is 11 residues. Between the trimmed V and J ends, which lost 3 bases and 6 bases, there was a span of 9 bases.

For the CDR3, the DNA is TGTGCCAGCAGCGGACGGACAGGGACTAACACCGGGGAGCTGTTTTTT. This sequence encodes CASSGRTGTNTGELFF. This sequence joins TRBV5-5 and TRBJ2-2; 8 nucleotides line up with TRBD1. CDR3 length: 16 amino acids. The trim removed 4 bases at V and 2 bases at J, leaving 7 bases unmatched. Per the germline V gene, CDR1 is SGHKS and CDR2 is YYEKEE (reference sequence).

The chain combines TRBV18 with TRBJ2-3, with TRBD2 matching 10 bases. The CDR3 has 15 residues. V gave up 3 bases and J gave up 3 bases; unmatched junction bases: 3. CDR1 is KGHSH, CDR2 LQKENI, per germline. This chain's CDR3 is CASSPGLAETDTQYF. The CDR3 nucleotides read TGTGCCAGCTCACCCGGACTAGCGGAAACAGATACGCAGTATTTT. Complete variable domain (other parts from reference TRBV18 and TRBJ2-3): NAGVMQNPRHLVRRRGQEARLRCSPMKGHSHVYWYRQLPEEGLKFMVYLQKENIIDESGMPKERFSAEFPKEGPSILRIQQVVRGDSAAYFCASSPGLAETDTQYFGPGTRLTVL.

The genes are TRBV19 and TRBJ2-6, with TRBD1 as a possible D gene (6 bases). CDR3 length: 18 amino acids. V gave up 3 bases and J gave up 0 bases, with 15 bases separating them. Germline V lookup: CDR1 LNHDA, CDR2 SQIVND (reference sequence). The CDR3 region has the DNA TGTGCCAGTAGTATTACAGGGAACAGCGTCTCTGGGGCCAACGTCCTGACTTTC. Encoded protein: CASSITGNSVSGANVLTF.

The DNA for the CDR3 is TGTGCCAGCAGTGAACTAGCGGGGGCCTCTTATACGCAGTATTTT. It encodes CASSELAGASYTQYF. The V and J genes are TRBV6-4 and TRBJ2-3, with 11 bases that match TRBD2. Germline V gene sequence: CDR1 MRHNA, CDR2 SNTAGT. The junction had 6 bases not matched to a gene; V was cut back by 3 bases and J by 7 bases. This CDR3 contains 15 residues.

Written as DNA, the CDR3 is TGTGCCAGCAGTTTGTCAGGAACGATCCACGAGCAGTACTTC. Its translation: CASSLSGTIHEQYF. The V gene is TRBV6-5, the J gene TRBJ2-7; D ambiguous. From germline, CDR1 is MNHEY and CDR2 SVGAGI. The CDR3 loop spans 14 amino acids. The ends were cut back, 4 bases at V and 5 bases at J, with 15 bases in the middle.